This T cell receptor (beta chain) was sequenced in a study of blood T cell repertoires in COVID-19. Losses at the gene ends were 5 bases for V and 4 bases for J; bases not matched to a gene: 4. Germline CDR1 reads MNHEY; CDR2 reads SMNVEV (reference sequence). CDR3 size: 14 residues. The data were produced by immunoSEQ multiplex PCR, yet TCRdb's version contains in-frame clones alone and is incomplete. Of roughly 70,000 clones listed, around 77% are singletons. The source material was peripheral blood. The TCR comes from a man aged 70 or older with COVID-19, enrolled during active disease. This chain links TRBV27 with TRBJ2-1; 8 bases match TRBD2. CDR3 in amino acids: CASSKRETYNEQFF. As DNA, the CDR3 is TGTGCCAGCAGTAAGCGGGAGACTTACAATGAGCAGTTCTTC.